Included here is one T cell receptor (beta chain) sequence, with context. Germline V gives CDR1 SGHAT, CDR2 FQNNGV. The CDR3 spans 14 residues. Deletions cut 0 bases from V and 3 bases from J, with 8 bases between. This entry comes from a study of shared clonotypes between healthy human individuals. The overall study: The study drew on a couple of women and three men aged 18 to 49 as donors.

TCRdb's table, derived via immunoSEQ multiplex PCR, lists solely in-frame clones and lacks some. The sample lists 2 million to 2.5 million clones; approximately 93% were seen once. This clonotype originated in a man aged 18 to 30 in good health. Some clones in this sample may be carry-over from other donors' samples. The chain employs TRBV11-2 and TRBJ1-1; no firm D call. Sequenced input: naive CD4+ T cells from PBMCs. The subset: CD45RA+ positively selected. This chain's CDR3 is CASSLDLDDTEAFF. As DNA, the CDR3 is TGTGCCAGCAGCTTAGACCTGGACGACACTGAAGCTTTCTTT.